This T cell receptor (beta chain) derives from a study of shared clonotypes between healthy human individuals. Turning to the study itself: Researchers drew samples from a couple of women and a few men aged 18 to 49.

V was clipped by 1 base and J by 6 bases; unmatched bases: 8. This CDR3 spans 15 amino acids. Looked up from germline, CDR1 is SGHRS and CDR2 is YFSETQ. The method was immunoSEQ multiplex PCR; TCRdb's version includes in-frame clones alone and lacks a portion of them. The repertoire holds about 2.4 million clones, approximately 93% seen once, with roughly 0.39% in the top ten. Sequencing input: naive CD4+ T cells from PBMCs. Subset defined: CD45RA+ positively selected. The receptor comes from a young man in good health. Some clones in this sample may be carry-over from other donors' samples. The V call is TRBV5-1, the J call TRBJ2-7; 9 bases are a match to TRBD1. The CDR3 protein is CASSLRPGQGSEQYF. As DNA, the CDR3 is TGCGCCAGCAGCTTGAGGCCCGGACAGGGGTCCGAGCAGTACTTC. Using reference TRBV5-1 and TRBJ2-7 for the parts outside the CDR3, the full variable domain is KAGVTQTPRYLIKTRGQQVTLSCSPISGHRSVSWYQQTPGQGLQFLFEYFSETQRNKGNFPGRFSGRQFSNSRSEMNVSTLELGDSALYLCASSLRPGQGSEQYFGPGTRLTVT.